This TCR beta chain was documented in a study of technical replicates of blood from a few donors. Here immunoSEQ multiplex PCR was the method, and the copy in TCRdb shows in-frame clones only, minus some. In the table there are 75,000 to 85,000 clones, more than 90% of which are singletons. The receptor was isolated from a human donor in good health. What was sequenced was T cells isolated from PBMCs.

CDR3 nucleotides: TGCGCCAGCGAACCGGCCGACAGGGGGACAGATACGCAGTATTTT. It encodes CASEPADRGTDTQYF. The chain recombines TRBV10-2 with TRBJ2-3; TRBD1 aligns across 9 bases. Looked up from germline, CDR1 is WSHSY and CDR2 is SAAADI. The length of the CDR3 is 15 residues. Losses at the gene ends were 8 bases for V and 3 bases for J; bases not matched to a gene: 9.